Presented here are 27 T cell receptor beta chains from one specimen sequenced in a study of T cells of healthy individuals. TCRdb reprocessed the 5' RACE reads with MiXCR, giving one entry per CDR3 protein. Of 65,000 to 95,000 distinct CDR3 sequences detected, approximately 4.8% appear once; the ten largest clones hold about 7.5%. Receptors were obtained from a female donor in good health.

This clonotype was counted between two and nine times. The J gene is TRBJ2-3, the V gene TRBV11-2; the match to TRBD1 covers 9 bases. Germline CDR1 reads SGHAT; CDR2 reads FQNNGV. J lost 3 bases, V lost 5 bases, and 6 bases had no gene match. This CDR3 comprises 15 residues. The DNA of the CDR3 is TGTGCCAGCAGCCCTGGACAGGGGCTAACAGATACGCAGTATTTT. Translation: CASSPGQGLTDTQYF.

V usage is TRBV27 and J usage is TRBJ2-1; D is possibly TRBD1 (5 bases). Germline CDR1 reads MNHEY; CDR2 reads SMNVEV (reference sequence). CDR3 length: 15 amino acids. V dropped 3 bases and J dropped 1 base, with 10 bases sitting between them. The CDR3 loop is CASSFRQQSYNEQFF. DNA of the CDR3: TGTGCCAGCAGTTTCAGACAGCAGTCCTACAATGAGCAGTTCTTC.

This clonotype has ten or more counts. The V gene is TRBV7-8, the J gene TRBJ2-2; D might be TRBD1 or TRBD2, each matching 7 bases. The CDR3 covers 15 residues. Germline CDR1 reads SGHVS; CDR2 reads FQNEAQ. V lost 2 bases and J 4 bases, leaving 11 bases between the germline ends. CDR3 sequence (DNA): TGTGCCAGCAGCTTACCAGGGGGGGTCACCGGGGAGCTGTTTTTT. This sequence encodes CASSLPGGVTGELFF.

This clonotype was observed many times. Its ends do not fully match the called genes, so a read error is possible. V and J are TRBV12-3 or TRBV12-4 and TRBJ1-1, with D tentatively TRBD1 (6 bases). The CDR3 extends over 14 amino acids. The CDR3 here is CASSKQGGNAEAFF. CDR3 nucleotide sequence: TGTGCCAGCAGCAAACAGGGAGGGAACGCTGAAGCTTTCTTT.

The table lists this clonotype with many counts. V is TRBV7-8 and J is TRBJ2-5; unclear D gene. The germline gives CDR1 SGHVS, CDR2 FQNEAQ. This CDR3 is 15 amino acids long. V was trimmed by 2 bases and J by 1 base, leaving 11 bases between them. CDR3 bases: TGTGCCAGCAGCTTACCCTCTAGGCTCCAAGAGACCCAGTACTTC. Translated, it gives CASSLPSRLQETQYF.

CDR3: CSVRQGNTEAFF. The CDR3 DNA reads TGCAGCGTTAGACAGGGGAACACTGAAGCTTTCTTT. V gene TRBV29-1 combines with J gene TRBJ1-1; 7 nucleotides match TRBD1. This CDR3 contains 12 residues. V was pared by 5 bases and J by 1 base, with 1 base of the junction left unmatched. Germline loops: CDR1 SQVTM, CDR2 ANQGSEA.

There are a few counts of this clonotype. The chain recombines TRBV19 with TRBJ1-6; a possible D gene is TRBD1 (5 bases). The CDR3 has 14 residues. Germline assignment: CDR1 LNHDA and CDR2 SQIVND (reference sequence). V lost 3 bases to trimming and J lost 10 bases, with 13 bases between them. The CDR3 DNA reads TGTGCCAGTAGTATGCGGCAGGAGGGGTCACCCCTCCACTTT. Residues: CASSMRQEGSPLHF.

This clonotype came up a few times. This chain joins TRBV6-2 or TRBV6-3 and TRBJ2-1; D uncertain. The CDR3 spans 13 residues. The germline CDR1 and CDR2 sequences are MNHEY and SVGEGT. The V end was cut by 6 bases, the J end by 10 bases, with 16 bases between. This CDR3 is CASSYGQSREQFF. The DNA of the CDR3 is TGTGCCAGCAGCTACGGTCAGTCCCGGGAGCAGTTCTTC.

This clonotype was counted at least ten times. This sequence joins TRBV29-1 and TRBJ2-1; 10 nucleotides align to TRBD2. This CDR3 comprises 14 residues. Germline CDR1 is SQVTM and CDR2 is ANQGSEA. The trim removed 4 bases at V and 2 bases at J, leaving 2 bases unmatched. The CDR3 nucleotides are TGCAGCGTTGGAGCGGGAGGGGCCTACAATGAGCAGTTCTTC. It specifies CSVGAGGAYNEQFF.

This clonotype was seen ten or more times. The rearrangement links TRBV7-9 to TRBJ1-4, with 7 bases fitting TRBD1. The V gene's germline CDR1 is SEHNR and CDR2 FQNEAQ (reference sequence). This CDR3 region has 15 residues. Trimming at V came to 5 bases and at J to 8 bases, leaving 11 bases not matched to a gene. In DNA form, the CDR3 reads TGTGCCAGCAGCACCACAGGGGAGGGCAACGAAAAACTGTTTTTT. Translated: CASSTTGEGNEKLFF.

This clonotype has a handful of counts. The rearrangement links TRBV6-2 or TRBV6-3 to TRBJ1-1; TRBD1 might be the D (6 bases). The germline V gene encodes CDR1 MNHEY and CDR2 SVGEGT. V lost 0 bases to trimming and J lost 1 base, with 21 bases between them. This CDR3 has 19 amino acids. CDR3: CASSYSIFVGGPWNTEAFF. CDR3 sequence (DNA): TGTGCCAGCAGTTACTCGATATTTGTTGGGGGCCCTTGGAACACTGAAGCTTTCTTT.

The rearrangement links TRBV14 to TRBJ1-3; D is undetermined. Germline values: CDR1 SGHDN, CDR2 FVKESK. This CDR3 contains 15 residues. Trimming took off 4 bases at V and 0 bases at J, with 10 bases between the two ends. In DNA form, the CDR3 reads TGTGCCAGCAGCCTTTTTAGGGCCTCTGGAAACACCATATATTTT. Its protein is CASSLFRASGNTIYF.

This clonotype was observed a few times. The rearrangement joins TRBV10-3 to TRBJ1-6; TRBD1 is a possible D gene (6 bases). V lost 9 bases, J lost 5 bases, and 11 bases lay in between. This CDR3 spans 13 amino acids. Germline loops: CDR1 ENHRY, CDR2 SYGVKD. The CDR3 nucleotides are TGTGCCATAGGAGGGGACAATAATTCACCCCTCCACTTT. Translated, it gives CAIGGDNNSPLHF.

This clonotype was seen a handful of times. V is TRBV20-1 and J is TRBJ2-3; D possibly uses TRBD1 or TRBD2 (9 bases each). The CDR3 runs 15 residues. Trimming shortened V by 1 base and J by 5 bases, and 16 bases separated the two germline ends. Germline loops: CDR1 DFQATT, CDR2 SNEGSKA (reference sequence). This CDR3 is CSARGLAGQGDTQYF. CDR3 bases: TGCAGTGCTAGAGGTCTAGCGGGACAGGGAGATACGCAGTATTTT.

This clonotype was picked up many times. The J gene is TRBJ1-1, the V gene TRBV5-5, with TRBD1 as a possible D gene (5 bases). CDR3 size: 14 residues. The germline CDR1 and CDR2 sequences are SGHKS and YYEKEE (reference sequence). The V gene lost 5 bases and the J gene lost 0 bases, with 11 bases spanning the gap. The CDR3 reads CASSIGTMNTEAFF. The CDR3 coding sequence is TGTGCCAGCAGTATCGGGACGATGAACACTGAAGCTTTCTTT.

This clonotype was seen at least ten times. The V and J genes are TRBV28 and TRBJ1-5; D may be TRBD1 (5 bases). CDR3 size: 12 residues. The V gene's germline CDR1 is MDHEN and CDR2 SYDVKM. V gave up 8 bases and J gave up 5 bases, with 10 bases separating them. The CDR3 DNA follows: TGTGCCAGCGCGGGGGGTCATCAGCCCCAGCATTTT. This sequence encodes CASAGGHQPQHF.

This clonotype was counted ten times or more. The chain has TRBV5-4 and TRBJ2-1; no reliable D call. Germline loops: CDR1 SGHNT, CDR2 YYREEE (reference sequence). There are 18 residues in the CDR3. V was cut by 4 bases and J by 7 bases, with 27 bases left in between. CDR3 nucleotide sequence: TGTGCCAGCAGCACTCTCTTTATCTTACGCCCTGGTTCGAATGAGCAGTTCTTC. Its protein product is CASSTLFILRPGSNEQFF.

This clonotype showed up just a few times. The chain has TRBV18 and TRBJ2-1; D perhaps matches TRBD1 (6 bases). Trimming pared 6 bases from V and 9 bases from J, leaving 18 bases between. CDR1 and CDR2 (germline): KGHSH, LQKENI. This CDR3 region has 14 residues. The CDR3 spells CASSDRTQGGEQFF. The CDR3 region has the DNA TGTGCCAGCTCGGACCGGACTCAAGGGGGTGAGCAGTTCTTC.

J is TRBJ2-4 and V is TRBV7-2; D might be TRBD2 (5 bases). V shed 6 bases and J shed 7 bases, with 13 bases lying between them. Per the germline V gene, CDR1 is SGHTA and CDR2 is FQGNSA. The CDR3 totals 13 residues. The DNA of the CDR3 is TGTGCCAGCAGGGCCGGGGAAGAGAACATTCAGTACTTC. This codes for CASRAGEENIQYF.

This clonotype showed up just a few times. In nucleotides, the CDR3 is TGTGCCAGCAGCTACCGACTAGCGGGAGAGGCCACAGATACGCAGTATTTT. Encoded protein: CASSYRLAGEATDTQYF. V usage is TRBV7-9 and J usage is TRBJ2-3; 12 nucleotides match TRBD2. The CDR3 has 17 amino acids. CDR1 and CDR2 from the germline V gene are SEHNR and FQNEAQ (reference sequence). V lost 4 bases, J lost 2 bases, and 7 bases stayed unmatched.

This clonotype was detected ten times or more. V and J are TRBV10-3 and TRBJ2-7, with D tentatively TRBD2 (7 bases). Germline-derived CDR1 and CDR2 are ENHRY and SYGVKD. Trimming took 4 bases from V and 0 from J, leaving 10 bases between them. CDR3 length: 14 amino acids. The CDR3 region is CAISGGGSSYEQYF. The CDR3 bases are TGTGCCATCAGTGGCGGGGGCAGCTCCTACGAGCAGTACTTC.

This clonotype was observed at least ten times. The chain's CDR3 is CASSSVSQETQYF. The CDR3 DNA is TGTGCCAGCTCCAGCGTCTCGCAGGAGACCCAGTACTTC. This rearrangement joins TRBV7-2 to TRBJ2-5; D not certain. In germline, CDR1 is SGHTA, CDR2 FQGNSA. The V and J ends lost 8 bases and 5 bases respectively, with 15 bases between them. The CDR3 is 13 amino acids.

The sample holds many counts of this clonotype. J is TRBJ1-1 and V is TRBV20-1; D may be TRBD1 (5 bases). Germline V gene lookup returns CDR1 DFQATT and CDR2 SNEGSKA (reference sequence). Between the trimmed V and J ends, which lost 6 bases and 1 base, there was a span of 18 bases. There are 15 residues in the CDR3. CDR3 residues: CSAAGIGAENTEAFF. As DNA, the CDR3 is TGCAGTGCGGCGGGTATAGGGGCAGAGAACACTGAAGCTTTCTTT.

The sample holds a few counts of this clonotype. V usage is TRBV7-2 and J usage is TRBJ1-1; D might be TRBD1 (5 bases). Trimming took 3 bases from V and 2 from J, leaving 10 bases between them. Per the germline V gene, CDR1 is SGHTA and CDR2 is FQGNSA. CDR3 length: 14 residues. CDR3: CASSLMTDNTEAFF. The CDR3 nucleotides read TGTGCCAGCAGCTTGATGACAGATAACACTGAAGCTTTCTTT.

This clonotype showed up many times. The chain couples TRBV7-2 to TRBJ2-5; D remains ambiguous. Per germline, CDR1 SGHTA and CDR2 FQGNSA. V shed 5 bases and J shed 3 bases, with 10 bases lying between them. The CDR3 is made up of 13 amino acids. The CDR3 protein is CASSPRREETQYF. As DNA, the CDR3 is TGTGCCAGCAGCCCCCGGAGAGAAGAGACCCAGTACTTC.

This chain links TRBV4-1 with TRBJ1-5, with 9 bases fitting TRBD1. Losses at the gene ends were 1 base for V and 9 bases for J; bases not matched to a gene: 10. Germline lookup yields CDR1 MGHRA and CDR2 YSYEKL. The CDR3 is 16 residues long. CDR3 DNA: TGCGCCAGCAGCCAAGCGGGACAGGGAGAAAGTTGGCCCCAGCATTTT. Translated, it gives CASSQAGQGESWPQHF.

V usage is TRBV12-3 or TRBV12-4 and J usage is TRBJ1-2; D unclear. CDR3 length: 13 residues. Trimming shortened V by 5 bases and J by 8 bases, and 15 bases separated the two germline ends. The CDR3 DNA reads TGTGCCAGCAGTCCTAAAGGATTCATGGGCTACACCTTC. It yields the protein CASSPKGFMGYTF.